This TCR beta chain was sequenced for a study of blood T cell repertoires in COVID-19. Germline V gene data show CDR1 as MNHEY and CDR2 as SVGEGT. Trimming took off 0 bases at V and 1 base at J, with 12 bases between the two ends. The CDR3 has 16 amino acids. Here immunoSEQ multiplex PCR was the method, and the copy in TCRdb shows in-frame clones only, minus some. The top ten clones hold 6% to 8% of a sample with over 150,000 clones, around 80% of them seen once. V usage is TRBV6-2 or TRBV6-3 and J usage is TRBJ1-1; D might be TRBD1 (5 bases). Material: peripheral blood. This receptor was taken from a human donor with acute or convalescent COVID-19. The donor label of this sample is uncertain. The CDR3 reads CASSYSTRQQNTEAFF. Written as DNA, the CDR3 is TGTGCCAGCAGTTACTCGACACGACAGCAGAACACTGAAGCTTTCTTT.